Ten or more counts support the clone carrying this TCR beta chain. Its cognate antigen is unknown. These data are taken from a study of neurological immune-mediated disorders. Notes on the study in general: On phylogenetic grouping, the repertoires of 18 of 34 multiple sclerosis patients fell within one related-CDR3 cluster, constituting a possible signature. Falling below healthy controls, multiple sclerosis showed the least TCR clonal expansion, while HTLV-1-associated myelopathy showed the most.

J lost 10 bases, V lost 1 base, and 14 bases had no gene match. The CDR3 runs to 18 residues. Germline V gene lookup returns CDR1 LGHDT and CDR2 YNNKEL (reference sequence). The cDNA was generated by 5'RACE with 10-nucleotide random UMIs. TCRdb ran MiXCR on the 5' RACE reads and lists one entry per CDR3 protein. Of over 60,000 distinct CDR3 sequences in the sample, 5.2% were seen once. Sequenced input: PBMCs. V gene TRBV3-1 combines with J gene TRBJ1-6; 9 positions agree with TRBD1. This receptor was obtained from a woman aged 25 to 39 with multiple sclerosis. In DNA, the CDR3 is TGTGCCAGCAGCCAAGGACCGGGACAGGGAGAAAGGGGGTCACCCCTCCACTTT. Translated: CASSQGPGQGERGSPLHF.